This TCR beta chain was captured in a study of a mutant IDH1 vaccine in newly diagnosed glioma (dated by TCRdb to the early 2020s). About the study as a whole: Eight vaccinations were administered to patients in weeks 1, 3, 5, 7, 11, 15, 19 and 23, corresponding to visits V03 through V10. Vaccination started 4-6 weeks after radiotherapy alone, or was given together with temozolomide cycles in the groups whose treatment included chemotherapy. Of the approximately 34 treated patients, about 62% were male and approximately 40% were female, and a mean age of about 37 years was recorded. Before enrollment, most patients had been given radiochemotherapy with temozolomide as standard therapy, while the rest had received either radiotherapy alone or temozolomide alone. Peripheral blood samples were drawn at six visits, namely V03 (baseline), V05, V07, V10, V12 and V13. Longitudinal TCRB deep sequencing was performed for about two dozen treated patients wherever samples were available for exploratory analyses. What the authors observed across the whole study: The authors noted that analyses of patient blood samples could not be reproduced because of sample limitations. Pseudoprogression appeared unrelated to alterations in the top peripheral T cell clonotypes detected by TCRB sequencing. Immune responses induced by the vaccine were seen in approximately 93% of patients across multiple MHC alleles. Availability determined which PBMC samples were chosen for TCRB deep sequencing.

Library preparation employed the immunoSEQ multiplex PCR assay. Rearranged TCR beta chain sequences were amplified with the hsTCRB Kit following the manufacturer's protocol. An Illumina MiSeq was used to sequence the TCRB libraries. The source study handled its data this way. Demultiplexing, trimming and gene mapping were performed with the kit vendor's proprietary platform. What TCRdb holds here is the immuneACCESS table cut down to in-frame rearrangements. Part of the clones is not present; checked against another copy, under half of the missing clones reflect an unresolved V gene, and the others are unexplained. The DNA was the basis for D and trimming; V, J and clone size are from that table. The table for this sample lists about 60,000 clones; roughly 80% of them were counted only once. The ten largest clones capture 6.5% to 9% of the sample. The time point label, read with the paper, signifies: week 5, during vaccination. Every vaccine dose consisted of 300 ug of a 20-mer mutant IDH1 peptide in Montanide, administered subcutaneously together with topical imiquimod. Newly diagnosed WHO grade 3 or 4 IDH1-mutant astrocytomas showing loss of nuclear ATRX were present in the donors. The samples were drawn from NOA16, a multicentre, single-arm, open-label phase I trial in Germany that tested a mutant IDH1 peptide vaccine in humans for the first time. Genomic DNA for TCRB sequencing was isolated from EDTA blood with the DNeasy Blood and Tissue Kit.

Note on this clone: It has no known antigen specificity. No base quality information exists; no much larger clone differs at one position.

This clonotype originated in a woman aged 50 to 60 with glioma. Material: PBMCs, obtained from a glioma patient whose treatment included an IDH1 peptide vaccine.

The CDR3: CASSLEGQGDGYTF. The DNA sequence follows: TGCGCCAGCAGCTTGGAGGGACAGGGAGATGGCTACACCTTC. The rearrangement joined TRBV5-1 to TRBJ1-2, with 9 bases in between that match TRBD1. Reading from cysteine to phenylalanine, the CDR3 counts 14 amino acids. Only the CDR3 portion is preserved as DNA: 42 bases, with reading frame beginning at the first base. Germline trimming amounts to 0 bases on V and 6 bases on J, with 3 as the count of junction bases outside the gene matches. Per the germline V gene, SGHRS is the CDR1 and YFSETQ is the CDR2. The CDR3 plus the reference TRBV5-1 and TRBJ1-2 genes for the other parts give the full variable domain: KAGVTQTPRYLIKTRGQQVTLSCSPISGHRSVSWYQQTPGQGLQFLFEYFSETQRNKGNFPGRFSGRQFSNSRSEMNVSTLELGDSALYLCASSLEGQGDGYTFGSGTRLTVV.